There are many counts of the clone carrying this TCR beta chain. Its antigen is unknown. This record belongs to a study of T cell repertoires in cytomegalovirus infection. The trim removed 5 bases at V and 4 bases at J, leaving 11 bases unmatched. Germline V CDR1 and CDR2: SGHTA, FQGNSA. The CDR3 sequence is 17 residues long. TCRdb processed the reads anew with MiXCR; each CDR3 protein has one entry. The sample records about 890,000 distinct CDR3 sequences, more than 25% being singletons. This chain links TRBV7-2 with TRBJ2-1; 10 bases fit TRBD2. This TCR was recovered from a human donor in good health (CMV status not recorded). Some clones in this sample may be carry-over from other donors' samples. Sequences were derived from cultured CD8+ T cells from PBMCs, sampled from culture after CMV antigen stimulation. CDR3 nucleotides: TGTGCCAGCAGCACCTCTAGCGGGAGCCTCATGTACAATGAGCAGTTCTTC. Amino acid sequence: CASSTSSGSLMYNEQFF.